These 16 T cell receptor beta chains originate from one sample sequenced in a study of T-cell memory formation after mild COVID-19. One entry per CDR3 protein, called by TCRdb with MiXCR from the 5' RACE reads. The table lists 45,000 to 55,000 distinct CDR3 sequences, over 8.5% of them singletons, with approximately 12% in the top ten. The material sequenced was PBMCs or a T cell subset sorted from them (not recorded which). The receptors originated from an adult woman who had mild COVID-19 (a few samples of this study predate the infection). Cell type and time point are not known.

This clonotype has ten or more counts. The V gene is TRBV20-1, the J gene TRBJ2-3; TRBD2 matches at 10 bases. This CDR3 has 14 amino acids. After removal of 6 bases from V and 2 bases from J, the junction contained 5 bases not matched to a gene. From germline, CDR1 is DFQATT and CDR2 SNEGSKA (reference sequence). The CDR3 sequence: CSAGSGRATDTQYF. Here the CDR3 DNA reads TGCAGTGCGGGGAGCGGGAGGGCCACAGATACGCAGTATTTT.

The V and J genes are TRBV20-1 and TRBJ1-2; 9 nucleotides match TRBD1. The CDR3 spans 15 residues. CDR1 DFQATT and CDR2 SNEGSKA come from the germline V gene (reference sequence). The V gene end was trimmed by 0 bases and the J gene end by 8 bases; junction bases not matched to a gene: 10. CDR3 nucleotide sequence: TGCAGTGCTAGAGATCTCCCCGGGACAGGGAGAGGCTACACCTTC. Its protein is CSARDLPGTGRGYTF.

This clonotype has ten or more counts. The chain joins TRBV7-2 to TRBJ1-6; no firm D call. The V end was cut by 1 base, the J end by 7 bases, with 14 bases between. CDR3 length: 16 amino acids. CDR1 and CDR2 (germline): SGHTA, FQGNSA. The CDR3 sequence is CASSLESRTRNSPLHF. The CDR3 DNA reads TGTGCCAGCAGCTTAGAGTCCCGGACGAGAAATTCACCCCTCCACTTT.

The chain carries TRBV5-1 and TRBJ2-7; 7 positions match TRBD1. V shed 1 base and J 7 bases; nucleotides not matched to a gene: 8. This CDR3 has 14 residues. The V gene's germline CDR1 is SGHRS and CDR2 YFSETQ. CDR3 amino acids: CASSLLQGTWEQYF. For the CDR3, the DNA is TGCGCCAGCAGCTTGTTACAGGGGACCTGGGAGCAGTACTTC.

The chain joins TRBV9 to TRBJ1-5, with D perhaps matching TRBD1 (6 bases). V was shortened by 4 bases and J by 7 bases, with 18 bases between the two germline ends. Germline-derived CDR1 and CDR2 are SGDLS and YYNGEE. The CDR3 length is 15 residues. The CDR3: CASSKGVGLGQPQHF. As DNA, the CDR3 is TGTGCCAGCAGCAAGGGGGTGGGACTGGGGCAGCCCCAGCATTTT.

This clonotype turned up a few times. The chain links TRBV3-1 to TRBJ1-2; 11 bases map to TRBD1. Germline V gene sequence: CDR1 LGHDT, CDR2 YNNKEL (reference sequence). V shed 3 bases, J shed 2 bases, and the junction held 8 bases outside the gene matches. There are 17 residues in the CDR3. CDR3 in amino acids: CASSHRFGQGANYGYTF. As DNA, the CDR3 is TGTGCCAGCAGCCACCGCTTCGGACAGGGGGCGAACTATGGCTACACCTTC. Variable domain in full (rest from reference TRBV3-1 and TRBJ1-2): DTAVSQTPKYLVTQMGNDKSIKCEQNLGHDTMYWYKQDSKKFLKIMFSYNNKELIINETVPNRFSPKSPDKAHLNLHINSLELGDSAVYFCASSHRFGQGANYGYTFGSGTRLTVV.

The table lists this clonotype with a few counts. The rearrangement links TRBV20-1 to TRBJ1-4, with 8 nucleotides matching TRBD1. V was pared by 1 base and J by 7 bases, with 5 bases of the junction left unmatched. This CDR3 is 14 amino acids long. Germline V CDR1 and CDR2: DFQATT, SNEGSKA (reference sequence). For the CDR3, the DNA is TGCAGTGCTAGAGTCGCGGGGACAGGTGAAAAACTGTTTTTT. Its translation: CSARVAGTGEKLFF.

This clonotype has just a few counts. The chain recombines TRBV6-4 with TRBJ1-1; TRBD1 is a possible D gene (5 bases). Germline CDR1 is MRHNA and CDR2 is SNTAGT. The CDR3 is 14 residues long. V dropped 7 bases and J dropped 1 base, with 13 bases sitting between them. The CDR3 region has the DNA TGTGCCAGCATTAACCCGGACACGAACACTGAAGCTTTCTTT. Its translation is CASINPDTNTEAFF.

This clonotype turned up a few times. The chain uses TRBV18 and TRBJ2-1, with a tentative D call TRBD2 (5 bases). The CDR3 has 15 residues. V lost 1 base, J lost 7 bases, and 14 bases lay in between. Germline loops: CDR1 KGHSH, CDR2 LQKENI. DNA of the CDR3: TGTGCCAGCTCACCACAGGGTCGGGGTTCGAATGAGCAGTTCTTC. Its protein is CASSPQGRGSNEQFF.

This clonotype was recorded many times. The gene calls are TRBV20-1 and TRBJ2-1, with 11 positions matching TRBD2. The CDR3 covers 14 residues. Looked up from germline, CDR1 is DFQATT and CDR2 is SNEGSKA (reference sequence). Trimming removed 5 bases from V and 6 bases from J; junction bases left unmatched: 6. This CDR3 is CSAVSGGAGNEQFF. The CDR3 coding sequence is TGCAGTGCTGTTAGCGGGGGGGCCGGCAATGAGCAGTTCTTC.

V is TRBV6-6 and J is TRBJ2-7; the match to TRBD1 covers 7 bases. CDR1 is MNHNY, CDR2 SVGAGI, per germline (reference sequence). V shed 5 bases and J 9 bases; nucleotides not matched to a gene: 16. The CDR3 loop spans 15 amino acids. The CDR3 spells CASSQGRQGTTGQYF. CDR3 DNA sequence: TGTGCCAGCAGTCAGGGGAGACAGGGTACCACGGGGCAGTACTTC.

The genes are TRBV5-6 and TRBJ2-1; tentative D call: TRBD2 (6 bases). The V gene lost 7 bases and the J gene lost 10 bases, with 18 bases spanning the gap. The CDR3 has 13 residues. Germline values: CDR1 SGHDT, CDR2 YYEEEE. The CDR3 DNA follows: TGTGCCAGCTTGGGAGGCTCCGGCGACGAGCAGTTCTTC. Translated, it gives CASLGGSGDEQFF.

This clonotype was picked up one time. This rearrangement joins TRBV20-1 to TRBJ1-2; D not resolved. The CDR3 is made up of 15 amino acids. Germline CDR1 and CDR2: DFQATT and SNEGSKA (reference sequence). V lost 0 bases to trimming and J lost 6 bases, with 17 bases between them. CDR3 protein: CSAREEPFSGHGYTF. The CDR3 DNA is TGCAGTGCTAGAGAGGAACCATTCTCGGGCCATGGCTACACCTTC.

This clonotype occurred a few times. The V and J genes are TRBV27 and TRBJ2-6, with D maybe TRBD1 (6 bases). CDR3 size: 16 residues. The V gene lost 6 bases and the J gene lost 0 bases, with 12 bases spanning the gap. Germline lookup yields CDR1 MNHEY and CDR2 SMNVEV (reference sequence). The CDR3 DNA follows: TGTGCCAGCAGGCCAGGGGCTACCTCTGGGGCCAACGTCCTGACTTTC. Translation: CASRPGATSGANVLTF.

The table lists this clonotype with many counts. The rearrangement links TRBV14 to TRBJ2-7; 8 bases line up with TRBD1. V trimming: 1 base; J trimming: 3 bases; junction bases outside the gene matches: 2. Germline loops: CDR1 SGHDN, CDR2 FVKESK. The CDR3 has 14 amino acids. CDR3 coding DNA: TGTGCCAGCAGCCAAGTAACAGGGGGCTACGAGCAGTACTTC. It specifies CASSQVTGGYEQYF.

The chain recombines TRBV2 with TRBJ2-1; no definite D call. This CDR3 is 12 amino acids long. Germline CDR1 and CDR2: SNHLY and FYNNEI. V shed 5 bases and J shed 5 bases, with 7 bases lying between them. The CDR3 DNA is TGTGCCAGCAGTAGGAGTAACAATGAGCAGTTCTTC. Its protein is CASSRSNNEQFF.